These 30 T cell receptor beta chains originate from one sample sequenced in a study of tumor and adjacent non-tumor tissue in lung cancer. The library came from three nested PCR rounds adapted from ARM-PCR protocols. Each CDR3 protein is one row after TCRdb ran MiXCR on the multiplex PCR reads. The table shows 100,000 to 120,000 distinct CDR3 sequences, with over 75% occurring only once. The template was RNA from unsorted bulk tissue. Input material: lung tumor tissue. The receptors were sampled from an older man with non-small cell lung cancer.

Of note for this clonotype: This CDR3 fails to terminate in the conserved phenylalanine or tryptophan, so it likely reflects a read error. CDR3 in DNA: TGTGCCAGCAGTGGGCTAGCGGGGGACAACACAGGGGAGCTGTTTTCT. This sequence encodes CASSGLAGDNTGELFS. The V call is TRBV28, the J call TRBJ2-2, with 10 bases identical to TRBD2. This CDR3 is 16 amino acids long. Germline CDR1 reads MDHEN; CDR2 reads SYDVKM.

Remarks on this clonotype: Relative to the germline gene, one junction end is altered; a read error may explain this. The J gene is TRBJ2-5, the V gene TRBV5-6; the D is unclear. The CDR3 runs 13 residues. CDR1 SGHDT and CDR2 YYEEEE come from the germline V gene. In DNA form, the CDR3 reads TGTGCCATCAGCTCCCTGGAGACGGAGACCCAGTACTTC. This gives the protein CAISSLETETQYF.

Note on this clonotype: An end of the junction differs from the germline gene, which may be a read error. CDR3: CASSNKFPGQGSSNQSQHF. CDR3 in DNA: TGTGCCAGCAGTAATAAGTTTCCGGGACAGGGGAGTAGCAATCAGTCCCAGCATTTT. J is TRBJ1-5 and V is TRBV6-1; 10 bases align to TRBD1. This CDR3 comprises 19 residues. In germline, CDR1 is MNHNS, CDR2 SASEGT.

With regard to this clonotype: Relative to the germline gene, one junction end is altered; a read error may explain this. The CDR3 here is CACSYESNQPQYF. The CDR3 nucleotides read TGTGCCTGCAGCTATGAGAGCAATCAGCCCCAGTATTTT. This sequence joins TRBV7-9 and TRBJ1-5, with D uncertain. The better agreement between TRBJ2-3 and the DNA end casts doubt on the J call. Germline-derived CDR1 and CDR2 are SEHNR and FQNEAQ (reference sequence). The CDR3 consists of 13 residues.

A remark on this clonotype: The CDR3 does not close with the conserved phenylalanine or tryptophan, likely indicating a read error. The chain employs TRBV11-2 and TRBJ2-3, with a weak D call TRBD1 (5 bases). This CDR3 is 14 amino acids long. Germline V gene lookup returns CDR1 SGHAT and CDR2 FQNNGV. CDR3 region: CANSLTSGSNTQYL. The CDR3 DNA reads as TGTGCCAACAGCCTAACCTCAGGGTCAAATACGCAGTATTTG.

CDR3 sequence (DNA): TGTGCCAGCAGCCCGACAGCGGGACTTTTCCCAGATACACACTATTTT. Residues: CASSPTAGLFPDTHYF. The chain combines TRBV14 with TRBJ2-3; 7 nucleotides agree with TRBD2. Unmatched junction bases numbered 22, after V lost 4 bases and J lost 15 bases. The CDR3 runs to 16 residues. CDR1 is SGHDN and CDR2 is FVKESK in the germline V gene.

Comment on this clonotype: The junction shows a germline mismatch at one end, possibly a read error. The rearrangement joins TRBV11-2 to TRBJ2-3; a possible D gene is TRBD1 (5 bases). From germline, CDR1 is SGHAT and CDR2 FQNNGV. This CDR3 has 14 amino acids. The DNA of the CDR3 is TGTACCAGCAGCCTAACCCCAGGGTCAAATACGGAGTGTTTT. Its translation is CTSSLTPGSNTECF.

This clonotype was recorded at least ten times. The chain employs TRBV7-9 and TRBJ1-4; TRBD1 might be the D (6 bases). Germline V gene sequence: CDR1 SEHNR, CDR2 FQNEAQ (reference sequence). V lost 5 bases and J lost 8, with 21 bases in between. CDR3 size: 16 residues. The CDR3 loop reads CASSNPQGILGEKLFF. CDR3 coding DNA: TGTGCCAGCAGCAACCCACAGGGCATTTTAGGAGAAAAACTGTTTTTT.

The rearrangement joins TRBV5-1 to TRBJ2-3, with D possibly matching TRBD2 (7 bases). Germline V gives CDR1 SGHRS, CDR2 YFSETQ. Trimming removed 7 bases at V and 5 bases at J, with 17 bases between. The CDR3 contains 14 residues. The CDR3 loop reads CASGTPGGIDTQYF. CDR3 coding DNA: TGCGCCAGCGGAACTCCGGGGGGCATAGATACGCAGTATTTT.

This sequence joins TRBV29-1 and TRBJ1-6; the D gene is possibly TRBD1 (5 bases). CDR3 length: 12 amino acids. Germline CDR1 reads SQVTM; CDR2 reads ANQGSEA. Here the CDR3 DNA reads TGCATCGCTGTGGGGGGTCGGTCATCCCTCCACTTT. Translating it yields CIAVGGRSSLHF.

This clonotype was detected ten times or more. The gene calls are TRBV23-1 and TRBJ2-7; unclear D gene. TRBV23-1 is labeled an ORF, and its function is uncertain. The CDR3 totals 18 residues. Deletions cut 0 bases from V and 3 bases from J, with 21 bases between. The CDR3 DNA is TGCGCCAGCAGTCAATCGGGCCCGGTCCACCCGGCCTACTACGAGCAGTACTTC. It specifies CASSQSGPVHPAYYEQYF.

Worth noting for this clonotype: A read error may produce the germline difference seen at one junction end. CDR3 coding DNA: TGTGCCAGCTGTTACTCGGGGGACACCCTAGTCTATGGCTACACCTTT. Translating gives CASCYSGDTLVYGYTF. The rearrangement links TRBV6-5 to TRBJ1-2; TRBD1 is a possible D gene (6 bases). Germline CDR1 reads MNHEY; CDR2 reads SVGAGI. The CDR3 contains 16 residues.

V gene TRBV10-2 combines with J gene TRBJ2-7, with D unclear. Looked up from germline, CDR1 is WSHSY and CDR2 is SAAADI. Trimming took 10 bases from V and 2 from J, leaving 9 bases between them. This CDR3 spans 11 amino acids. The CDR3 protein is CAIPGTYEQYF. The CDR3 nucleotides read TGCGCCATACCAGGTACCTACGAGCAGTACTTC.

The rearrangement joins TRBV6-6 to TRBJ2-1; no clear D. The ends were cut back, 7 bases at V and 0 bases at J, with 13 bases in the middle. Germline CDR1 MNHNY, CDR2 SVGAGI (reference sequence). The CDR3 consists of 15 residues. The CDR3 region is CASNPVSNSYNEQFF. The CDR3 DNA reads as TGTGCCAGCAACCCAGTTTCGAACTCCTACAATGAGCAGTTCTTC.

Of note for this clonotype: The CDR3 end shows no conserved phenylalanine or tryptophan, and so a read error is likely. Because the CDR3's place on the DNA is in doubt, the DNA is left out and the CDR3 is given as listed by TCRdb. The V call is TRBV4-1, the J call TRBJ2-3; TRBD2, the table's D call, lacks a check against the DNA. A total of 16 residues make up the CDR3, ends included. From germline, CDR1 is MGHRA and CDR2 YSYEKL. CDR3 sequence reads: CASSQEVPSGTDTQYS.

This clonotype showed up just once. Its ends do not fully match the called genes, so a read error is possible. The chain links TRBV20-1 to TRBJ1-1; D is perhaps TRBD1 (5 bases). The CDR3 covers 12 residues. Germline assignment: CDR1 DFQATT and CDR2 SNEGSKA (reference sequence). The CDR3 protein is CSGGGINTETFF. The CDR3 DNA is TGCAGTGGGGGGGGAATCAACACTGAAACTTTCTTT.

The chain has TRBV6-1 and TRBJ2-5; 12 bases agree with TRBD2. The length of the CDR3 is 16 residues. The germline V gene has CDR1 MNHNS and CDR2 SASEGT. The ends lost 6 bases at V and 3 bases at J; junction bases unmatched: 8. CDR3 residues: CASRVLAGGNEETQYF. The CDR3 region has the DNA TGTGCCAGCAGGGTTCTAGCGGGGGGGAACGAAGAGACCCAGTACTTC.

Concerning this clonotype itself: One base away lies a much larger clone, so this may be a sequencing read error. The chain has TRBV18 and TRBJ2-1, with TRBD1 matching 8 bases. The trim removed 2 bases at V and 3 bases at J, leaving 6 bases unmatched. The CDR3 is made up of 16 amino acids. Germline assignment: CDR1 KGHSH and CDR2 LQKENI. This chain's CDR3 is CASSPVSGQDYNEQFF. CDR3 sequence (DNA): TGTGCCAGCTCACCAGTTTCGGGACAGGACTACAATGAGCAGTTCTTC.

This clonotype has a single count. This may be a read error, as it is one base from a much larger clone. This chain's CDR3 is CASSVFPLAKNNQYF. The DNA for the CDR3 is TGTGCCAGCAGTGTATTCCCCCTAGCCAAAAACAATCAGTACTTC. The chain recombines TRBV28 with TRBJ2-4, with a possible D match to TRBD2 (5 bases). Germline CDR1 reads MDHEN; CDR2 reads SYDVKM. CDR3 length equals 15 residues.

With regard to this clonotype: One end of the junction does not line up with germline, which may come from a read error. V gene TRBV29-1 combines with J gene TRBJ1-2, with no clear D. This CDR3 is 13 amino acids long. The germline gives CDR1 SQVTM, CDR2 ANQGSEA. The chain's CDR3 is CIVIKTGAYGYTF. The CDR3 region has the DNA TGCATCGTTATCAAGACGGGAGCCTATGGCTACACCTTC.

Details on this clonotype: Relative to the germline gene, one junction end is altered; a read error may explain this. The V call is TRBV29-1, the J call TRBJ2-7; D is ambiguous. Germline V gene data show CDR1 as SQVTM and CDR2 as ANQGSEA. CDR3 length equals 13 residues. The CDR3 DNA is TGCAGTGTTGAGCGCGGCTTCTCCTACGAGCAGTACTTC. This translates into CSVERGFSYEQYF.

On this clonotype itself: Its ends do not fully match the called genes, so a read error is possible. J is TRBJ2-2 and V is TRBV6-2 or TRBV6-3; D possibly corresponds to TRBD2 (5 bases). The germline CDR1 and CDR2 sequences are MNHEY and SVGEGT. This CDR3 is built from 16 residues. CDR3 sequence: CASSSSEGQDTRELFF. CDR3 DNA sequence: TGTGCCAGCAGTTCCTCAGAGGGCCAAGACACCAGGGAGCTGTTTTTT.

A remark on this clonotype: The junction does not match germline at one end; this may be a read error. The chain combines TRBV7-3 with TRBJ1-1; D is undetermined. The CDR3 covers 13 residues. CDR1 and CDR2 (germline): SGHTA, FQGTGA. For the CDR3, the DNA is TGTGCCGGCAGCTCGATTATAAACACTGAAGCTTTCTTT. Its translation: CAGSSIINTEAFF. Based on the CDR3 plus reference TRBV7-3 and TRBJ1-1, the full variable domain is GAGVSQTPSNKVTEKGKYVELRCDPISGHTALYWYRQSLGQGPEFLIYFQGTGAADDSGLPNDRFFAVRPEGSVSTLKIQRTERGDSAVYLCAGSSIINTEAFFGQGTRLTVV.

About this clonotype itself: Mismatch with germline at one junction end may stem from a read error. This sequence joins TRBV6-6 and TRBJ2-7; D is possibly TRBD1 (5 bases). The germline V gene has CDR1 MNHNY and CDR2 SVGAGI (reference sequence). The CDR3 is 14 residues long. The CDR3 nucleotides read TGTGCCAACAGGACCGGAACGGATTCCTCCGAGCAGTACTTC. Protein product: CANRTGTDSSEQYF.

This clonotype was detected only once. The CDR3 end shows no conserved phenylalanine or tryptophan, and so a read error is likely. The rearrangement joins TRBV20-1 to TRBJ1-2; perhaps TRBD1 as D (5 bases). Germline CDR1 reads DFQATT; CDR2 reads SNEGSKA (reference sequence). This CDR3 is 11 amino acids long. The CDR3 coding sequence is TGCACTGCGGTGGGGGTCTATGGCTACACCTTG. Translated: CTAVGVYGYTL.

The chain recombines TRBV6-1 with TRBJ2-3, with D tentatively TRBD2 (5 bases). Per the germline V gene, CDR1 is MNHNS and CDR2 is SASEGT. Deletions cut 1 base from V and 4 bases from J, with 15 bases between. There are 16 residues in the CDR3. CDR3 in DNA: TGTGCCAGCAGTGAAGAAGGCACCGGAGGATCAGATACGCAGTATTTT. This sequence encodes CASSEEGTGGSDTQYF.

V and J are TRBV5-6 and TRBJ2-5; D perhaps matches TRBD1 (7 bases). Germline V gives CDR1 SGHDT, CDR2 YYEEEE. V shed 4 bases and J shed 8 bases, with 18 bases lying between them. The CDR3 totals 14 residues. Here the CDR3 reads CASSRDFRGDTQYF. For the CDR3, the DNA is TGTGCCAGCAGCCGGGACTTCAGGGGGGATACCCAGTACTTC.

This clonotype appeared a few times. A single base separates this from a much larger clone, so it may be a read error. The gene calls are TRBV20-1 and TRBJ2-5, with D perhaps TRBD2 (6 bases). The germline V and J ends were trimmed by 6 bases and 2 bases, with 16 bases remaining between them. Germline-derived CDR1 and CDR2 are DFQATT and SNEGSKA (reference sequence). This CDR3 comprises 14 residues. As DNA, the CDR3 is TGCAGTGCCTCGGGTGTTGGGGGGCAAGAGACCCAGTACTTC. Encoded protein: CSASGVGGQETQYF.

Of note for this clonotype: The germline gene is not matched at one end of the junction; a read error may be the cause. The CDR3 DNA is TGTGCTATCAGTCTCAATTGCGGGAGGGCCTACAATGAGCAGTTCTTC. Its protein product is CAISLNCGRAYNEQFF. The rearrangement uses TRBV10-3 and TRBJ2-1; 9 bases agree with TRBD2. This CDR3 is built from 16 residues. The germline CDR1 and CDR2 sequences are ENHRY and SYGVKD.

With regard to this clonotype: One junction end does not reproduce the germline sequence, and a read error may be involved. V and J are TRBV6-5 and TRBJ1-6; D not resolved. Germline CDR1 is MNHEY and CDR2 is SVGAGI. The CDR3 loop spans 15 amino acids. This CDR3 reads CASSYSRNPHSLLHF. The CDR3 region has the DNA TGTGCCAGCAGTTACTCCCGGAACCCCCATTCACTCCTCCACTTT.